The 2 T cell receptor beta chains below all came from one sample that was sequenced in a study of human T cells and chemical hapten exposure. Time point reported: patch test 2, 6 weeks after DPC sensitization. The sample's treatment: therapeutic diphenylcyclopropenone sensitization with weekly scalp DPC. TCRdb fed the RACE reads into MiXCR, producing one record per CDR3 protein. Seen here are under 90,000 distinct CDR3 sequences, 7.5% to 9.5% observed once, and the top ten hold roughly 3.8%. Material: whole blood, obtained in connection with sensitization to the hapten diphenylcyclopropenone (DPC). The receptor source for this set is a woman in her forties or fifties with alopecia areata. Some clones in this sample may be carry-over from other donors' samples.

This clonotype was found many times. J is TRBJ2-1 and V is TRBV5-1, with TRBD1 as a possible D gene (6 bases). The CDR3 is 13 residues long. The V and J ends lost 9 bases and 9 bases respectively, with 19 bases between them. Germline-derived CDR1 and CDR2 are SGHRS and YFSETQ. The CDR3 coding sequence is TGCGCCAACACCTACGAAGGACAGCGTGAGCAGTTCTTC. This codes for CANTYEGQREQFF.

This clonotype occurred many times. The chain employs TRBV5-6 and TRBJ1-1, with D unclear. Trimming pared 6 bases from V and 11 bases from J, leaving 20 bases between. In germline, CDR1 is SGHDT, CDR2 YYEEEE. The CDR3 is made up of 13 amino acids. CDR3 amino acids: CASTFGSAEGAFF. The CDR3 DNA sequence: TGTGCCAGCACCTTTGGTTCGGCCGAAGGGGCTTTCTTT.